The rows below give T cell receptor beta chains drawn from one sample of a study of T cells in narcolepsy. TCRdb's table, derived via immunoSEQ multiplex PCR, lists solely in-frame clones and lacks some. Among 27,000 or so clones, approximately 80% were seen once, and the ten largest hold 3.4%. The sample consisted of CD45RA- memory CD4+ T cells from PBMCs. The receptors stem from a human donor with narcolepsy. Each CDR3 is given with its conserved first and last residue. A D gene is named only where the DNA matches it firmly. Clone size is given for some rows only: seen once, a few or many times, or a class if the clone is expanded.

V: TRBV7-8
J: TRBJ2-5
D: TRBD2
size: -
CDR3: CASSSRTSGGAVDF
DNA: TGTGCCAGCAGCTCCCGGACTAGCGGGGGGGCCGTTGACTTC

V: TRBV6-1
J: TRBJ1-2
D: -
size: -
CDR3: CASSEARQPYGYTF
DNA: TGTGCCAGCAGTGAAGCTAGACAGCCCTATGGCTACACCTTC

V: TRBV11-2
J: TRBJ1-6
D: -
size: few
CDR3: CASSLRSNSPLHF
DNA: TGTGCCAGCAGCTTAAGGAGTAATTCACCCCTCCACTTT

V: TRBV18
J: TRBJ1-5
D: -
size: -
CDR3: CASSPRGTANRPQHF
DNA: TGTGCCAGCTCACCAAGGGGGACGGCCAATCGGCCCCAGCATTTT

V: TRBV15
J: TRBJ1-2
D: -
size: -
CDR3: CATSILIGYTF
DNA: TGTGCCACCAGCATCCTGATTGGCTACACCTTC

V: TRBV5-1
J: TRBJ1-2
D: TRBD1
size: -
CDR3: CASSLTTRQGSSGYTF
DNA: TGCGCCAGCAGCTTGACCACTCGACAGGGGAGTAGCGGCTACACCTTC

V: TRBV30
J: TRBJ2-1
D: TRBD2
size: once
CDR3: CAWSVGLAGVEQFF
DNA: TGTGCCTGGAGTGTAGGGCTAGCGGGGGTTGAGCAGTTCTTC

V: TRBV5-1
J: TRBJ1-2
D: -
size: once
CDR3: CASSLRNSGAGGYTF
DNA: TGCGCCAGCAGCCTACGGAACAGTGGAGCAGGGGGCTACACCTTC

V: TRBV7-2
J: TRBJ2-1
D: -
size: -
CDR3: CASSLSAGIHEQFF
DNA: TGTGCCAGCAGCTTGTCCGCGGGTATTCATGAGCAGTTCTTC

V: TRBV5-6
J: TRBJ1-2
D: -
size: -
CDR3: CASSLEARNYGYTF
DNA: TGTGCCAGCAGCTTGGAGGCGAGAAACTATGGCTACACCTTC

V: TRBV5-4
J: TRBJ2-3
D: -
size: -
CDR3: CASSLGGASTDTQYF
DNA: TGTGCCAGCAGCTTGGGGGGGGCGAGCACAGATACGCAGTATTTT

V: TRBV11-2
J: TRBJ2-1
D: -
size: -
CDR3: CASSPDWLATSSYNEQFF
DNA: TGTGCCAGCAGCCCCGATTGGTTGGCAACCAGCTCCTACAATGAGCAGTTCTTC

V: TRBV9
J: TRBJ1-2
D: -
size: -
CDR3: CASSAHRGRPYGYTF
DNA: TGTGCCAGCAGCGCCCACCGGGGACGGCCCTATGGCTACACCTTC

V: TRBV2
J: TRBJ2-4
D: -
size: -
CDR3: CASSGLTKNIQYF
DNA: TGTGCCAGCAGCGGCCTAACCAAAAACATTCAGTACTTC

V: TRBV9
J: TRBJ2-3
D: -
size: -
CDR3: CASSVLIASTDTQYF
DNA: TGTGCCAGCAGCGTCCTTATCGCTAGCACAGATACGCAGTATTTT

V: TRBV25-1
J: TRBJ1-1
D: -
size: -
CDR3: CASSDPGLGTEAFF
DNA: TGTGCCAGCAGTGACCCAGGGTTAGGCACTGAAGCTTTCTTT

V: TRBV5-8
J: TRBJ2-5
D: -
size: -
CDR3: CASSLVAVQETQYF
DNA: TGTGCCAGCAGCTTGGTTGCAGTCCAAGAGACCCAGTACTTC